This TCR beta chain is from a study of shared clonotypes between healthy human individuals. Overall study context: Donors had three CD4 naive, three CD4 memory, two CD8 naive and one CD8 memory plate apiece. Overall study findings and caveats: Larger richness was generally estimated for naive than memory subsets. The study sampled only blood, and tissue repertoires likely differ.

Of note for this clone: Its antigen is as yet unknown.

Naive CD8 isolation took CD45RO-negative cells positively selected for CCR7 and excluded terminally differentiated effector memory CD45RA+ cells. The authors loaded around 220 ng DNA, around 32,000 T cell genomes, into sorted-subset replicate PCRs. Measured with immunoSEQ multiplex PCR; TCRdb has only the in-frame clones, and not every one. The data show around 700,000 clones, roughly 94% seen once. Trimming stripped 6 bases from V and 6 bases from J, with 18 bases between. From germline, CDR1 is SGHVS and CDR2 FNYEAQ. The CDR3 has 15 amino acids. The chain uses TRBV7-6 and TRBJ2-1; possible D gene TRBD1, 6 bases. This sequence originates from a man aged 30-40 years in good health. The specimen sequenced was naive CD8+ T cells sorted from blood. The CDR3, as DNA: TGTGCCAGCAGTCCCAGGGGAAGGGAGAGCAATGAGCAGTTCTTC. It codes for CASSPRGRESNEQFF.